Included here is one T cell receptor beta chain sequence, with context. This sample was taken from a study of cytotoxic CD8 clonotypes in ibrutinib-treated CLL. Some clones are missing from TCRdb's copy, which holds only in-frame ones; the method was immunoSEQ multiplex PCR. The sample yields some 47,000 clones, about 57% seen once. This TCR was sampled from a human donor with chronic lymphocytic leukemia. The sequenced sample was PBMCs, obtained after 24 months of ibrutinib treatment.

Here the CDR3 DNA reads TGTGCCAGCAGTTTAGGGACAGGGACTAGGGTTGGCTACGAGCAGTACTTC. It yields the protein CASSLGTGTRVGYEQYF. The V gene is TRBV27, the J gene TRBJ2-5; D is possibly TRBD1 (9 bases). The J call may be mistaken, given a closer DNA end match to TRBJ2-7. CDR1 is MNHEY and CDR2 is SMNVEV in the germline V gene (reference sequence). CDR3 size: 17 residues.